The next 24 T cell receptor beta chains were all read from a single sample in a study of PD-1 blockade in classical Hodgkin lymphoma. Libraries were prepared by immunoSEQ multiplex PCR; TCRdb keeps only in-frame clonotypes and omits some of them. Of 5,000 to 6,500 clones listed, about 86% were seen once; the top ten hold around a fifth. Described time point: newly diagnosed, previously untreated cHL patient sample. Magnetic negative selection, applied to thawed PBMCs, was used to isolate the CD8+ T cells. Specimen: CD8+ T cells from blood. These receptors originate from a human donor with classical Hodgkin lymphoma.

This rearrangement joins TRBV6-4 to TRBJ2-2, with a possible D match to TRBD1 (5 bases). Germline CDR1 MRHNA, CDR2 SNTAGT. Trimming stripped 2 bases from V and 4 bases from J, with 11 bases between. CDR3 length equals 15 residues. CDR3 sequence (DNA): TGTGCCAGCAGTGACGAGGCAGGGATCACCGGGGAGCTGTTTTTT. Encoded protein: CASSDEAGITGELFF.

The V gene is TRBV25-1, the J gene TRBJ2-7; 10 bases are a match to TRBD2. CDR1 MGHDK and CDR2 SYGVNS come from the germline V gene. The trim removed 4 bases at V and 2 bases at J, leaving 2 bases unmatched. CDR3 size: 14 residues. CDR3 region: CASSGLAGAYEQYF. The CDR3 DNA follows: TGTGCCAGCAGTGGGCTAGCGGGGGCCTACGAGCAGTACTTC.

The chain links TRBV25-1 to TRBJ2-7, with a possible D match to TRBD2 (6 bases). CDR1 MGHDK and CDR2 SYGVNS come from the germline V gene. This CDR3 is built from 13 residues. Deletions cut 8 bases from V and 6 bases from J, with 17 bases between. The CDR3 here is CASSGGGNVEQYF. The CDR3 DNA reads as TGTGCCAGCTCCGGTGGCGGGAATGTCGAGCAGTACTTC.

The chain is built from TRBV6-5 and TRBJ1-5; a weak D match, TRBD1 (5 bases). This CDR3 has 14 amino acids. CDR1 is MNHEY, CDR2 SVGAGI, per germline. The V and J ends lost 5 bases and 1 base respectively, with 9 bases between them. The DNA of the CDR3 is TGTGCCAGCAGTGCCAGACAGAGCAATCAGCCCCAGCATTTT. It translates to CASSARQSNQPQHF.

The J gene is TRBJ2-7, the V gene TRBV19; 9 bases are a match to TRBD2. Trimming took 4 bases from V and 2 from J; bases not matched to a gene: 0. Germline values: CDR1 LNHDA, CDR2 SQIVND (reference sequence). This CDR3 is 13 amino acids long. The CDR3 is CASSSGRAYEQYF. The CDR3 DNA is TGTGCCAGTAGTAGCGGGAGGGCCTACGAGCAGTACTTC.

The chain couples TRBV6-5 to TRBJ2-3; 9 bases align to TRBD2. Per germline, CDR1 MNHEY and CDR2 SVGAGI. Trimming took 4 bases from V and 0 from J; bases not matched to a gene: 5. The CDR3 runs to 16 residues. This CDR3 reads CASSSGLALSTDTQYF. The CDR3 DNA reads as TGTGCCAGCAGTTCTGGACTAGCGTTGAGCACAGATACGCAGTATTTT.

This clone was observed once. The rearrangement uses TRBV7-8 and TRBJ1-2, with D maybe TRBD1 (6 bases). CDR1 is SGHVS and CDR2 is FQNEAQ in the germline V gene. This CDR3 has 15 residues. V lost 5 bases and J lost 6, with 19 bases in between. This CDR3 reads CASSPAGGGSHGYTF. The CDR3 DNA reads TGTGCCAGCAGCCCAGCAGGAGGGGGTAGTCATGGCTACACCTTC.

This chain connects TRBV11-2 to TRBJ2-6; D is possibly TRBD1 or TRBD2 (5 bases each). From germline, CDR1 is SGHAT and CDR2 FQNNGV. Trimming left V 6 bases short and J 3 bases short, with 15 bases between. The CDR3 sequence is 16 residues long. The CDR3 nucleotides are TGTGCCAGCAGGAAACTTGGGGACGGTGGGGCCAACGTCCTGACTTTC. This gives the protein CASRKLGDGGANVLTF.

This clone has only one observation. The chain has TRBV15 and TRBJ2-7, with 10 positions matching TRBD1. The germline V gene has CDR1 LNHNV and CDR2 YYDKDF (reference sequence). The V gene end was trimmed by 2 bases and the J gene end by 5 bases; junction bases not matched to a gene: 6. CDR3 size: 15 residues. CDR3 coding DNA: TGTGCCACCAGCAGACTACCGGGACAGGGGCACGAGCAGTACTTC. It yields the protein CATSRLPGQGHEQYF.

The V call is TRBV5-4, the J call TRBJ1-5, with TRBD1 as a possible D gene (5 bases). Trimming shortened V by 4 bases and J by 4 bases, and 9 bases separated the two germline ends. This CDR3 has 13 residues. Per the germline V gene, CDR1 is SGHNT and CDR2 is YYREEE (reference sequence). The CDR3 DNA sequence: TGTGCCAGCAGCCGGGACGGTAATCAGCCCCAGCATTTT. Protein sequence: CASSRDGNQPQHF. Full variable domain (outside the CDR3, taken from reference TRBV5-4 and TRBJ1-5): ETGVTQSPTHLIKTRGQQVTLRCSSQSGHNTVSWYQQALGQGPQFIFQYYREEENGRGNFPPRFSGLQFPNYSSELNVNALELDDSALYLCASSRDGNQPQHFGDGTRLSIL.

Regarding this clone: This sample includes further DNA sequences coding for the same CDR3. The rearrangement links TRBV30 to TRBJ1-2; possibly TRBD1 for D (5 bases). CDR3 length equals 13 residues. Between the trimmed V and J ends, which lost 0 bases and 4 bases, there was a span of 9 bases. Germline V gene lookup returns CDR1 GTSNPN and CDR2 SVGIG (reference sequence). The CDR3 bases are TGTGCCTGGAGTGTCGGGGGGTCCTATGGCTACACCTTC. Residues: CAWSVGGSYGYTF.

V is TRBV28 and J is TRBJ2-3; D remains unclear. The CDR3 length is 14 residues. V shed 5 bases and J shed 2 bases, with 11 bases lying between them. The germline CDR1 and CDR2 sequences are MDHEN and SYDVKM. The CDR3 region is CASSPNGYTDTQYF. CDR3 bases: TGTGCCAGCAGTCCCAACGGATACACAGATACGCAGTATTTT.

V usage is TRBV28 and J usage is TRBJ2-5; D assignment may be TRBD1 or TRBD2 (7 bases each). The germline gives CDR1 MDHEN, CDR2 SYDVKM. Trimming took 3 bases from V and 5 from J, leaving 10 bases between them. CDR3 size: 13 residues. The CDR3 here is CASSLQGGETQYF. The CDR3 bases are TGTGCCAGCAGTTTGCAGGGGGGGGAGACCCAGTACTTC.

This chain connects TRBV2 to TRBJ2-7; 7 bases are shared with TRBD1. The CDR3 is 14 amino acids. Trimming at V came to 6 bases and at J to 3 bases, leaving 8 bases not matched to a gene. Per the germline V gene, CDR1 is SNHLY and CDR2 is FYNNEI. The CDR3 coding sequence is TGTGCCAGCAGGTCGGGACAGTCGGGCTACGAGCAGTACTTC. Translating gives CASRSGQSGYEQYF.

This clone was found a few times. The chain carries TRBV11-2 and TRBJ2-7; unclear D gene. With 1 base removed from V and 7 bases from J, the gap between germline ends came to 2 bases. There are 10 residues in the CDR3. Per germline, CDR1 SGHAT and CDR2 FQNNGV. The chain's CDR3 is CASSLGEQYF. Written as DNA, the CDR3 is TGTGCCAGCAGCTTAGGGGAGCAGTACTTC. The variable domain in full, completed from reference TRBV11-2 and TRBJ2-7, reads EAGVAQSPRYKIIEKRQSVAFWCNPISGHATLYWYQQILGQGPKLLIQFQNNGVVDDSQLPKDRFSAERLKGVDSTLKIQPAKLEDSAVYLCASSLGEQYFGPGTRLTVT.

This chain uses TRBV10-1 with TRBJ2-6; 8 nucleotides agree with TRBD1. Trimming removed 2 bases from V and 0 bases from J; junction bases left unmatched: 3. CDR3 length: 17 amino acids. Germline V gene lookup returns CDR1 WNHNN and CDR2 SYGVQD (reference sequence). DNA for the CDR3: TGCGCCAGCAGTGAGGGACAGGGAGCCTCTGGGGCCAACGTCCTGACTTTC. Translating it yields CASSEGQGASGANVLTF.

V gene TRBV27 combines with J gene TRBJ1-1, with D uncertain. Trimming took 3 bases from V and 0 from J, leaving 8 bases between them. Germline V lookup: CDR1 MNHEY, CDR2 SMNVEV (reference sequence). The CDR3 is 14 amino acids. The CDR3 loop is CASSFGNLNTEAFF. DNA of the CDR3: TGTGCCAGCAGTTTCGGGAATTTGAACACTGAAGCTTTCTTT.

This chain joins TRBV28 and TRBJ1-5; 7 positions agree with TRBD1. This CDR3 has 19 residues. The germline gives CDR1 MDHEN, CDR2 SYDVKM. J gave up 0 bases and V 3 bases, and 14 bases lay outside the gene matches. CDR3 loop: CASSFTGQEAAYSNQPQHF. In DNA form, the CDR3 reads TGTGCCAGCAGTTTCACCGGACAGGAGGCCGCTTATAGCAATCAGCCCCAGCATTTT.

The count of this clone is one. This rearrangement joins TRBV2 to TRBJ2-3; TRBD2 might be the D (7 bases). The CDR3 covers 10 residues. Germline V gives CDR1 SNHLY, CDR2 FYNNEI. Trimming removed 7 bases at V and 14 bases at J, with 13 bases between. CDR3 amino acids: CASTGGLLYF. The CDR3, as DNA: TGTGCCAGCACCGGGGGGCTGCTGTATTTT. Using reference TRBV2 and TRBJ2-3 for the parts outside the CDR3, the full variable domain is EPEVTQTPSHQVTQMGQEVILRCVPISNHLYFYWYRQILGQKVEFLVSFYNNEISEKSEIFDDQFSVERPDGSNFTLKIRSTKLEDSAMYFCASTGGLLYFGPGTRLTVL.

The chain joins TRBV9 to TRBJ1-2, with D perhaps matching TRBD1 (6 bases). CDR1 and CDR2 from the germline V gene are SGDLS and YYNGEE. V dropped 0 bases and J dropped 0 bases, with 12 bases sitting between them. CDR3 length equals 16 residues. The CDR3 nucleotides read TGTGCCAGCAGCGTAGGGCAAGGGGGGGCTAACTATGGCTACACCTTC. Protein sequence: CASSVGQGGANYGYTF. Filled out from reference TRBV9 and TRBJ1-2, the complete variable domain reads DSGVTQTPKHLITATGQRVTLRCSPRSGDLSVYWYQQSLDQGLQFLIQYYNGEERAKGNILERFSAQQFPDLHSELNLSSLELGDSALYFCASSVGQGGANYGYTFGSGTRLTVV.

The gene calls are TRBV13 and TRBJ1-1; D may be TRBD1 (5 bases). The CDR3 loop spans 14 amino acids. With 6 bases removed from V and 3 bases from J, the gap between germline ends came to 14 bases. Per germline, CDR1 PRHDT and CDR2 FYEKMQ (reference sequence). The CDR3 region is CASRLEQGDTEAFF. The CDR3 coding sequence is TGTGCCAGCAGGCTTGAGCAGGGTGACACTGAAGCTTTCTTT.

This clone was recorded once. This chain uses TRBV7-2 with TRBJ2-7, with 9 bases lining up with TRBD1. The V gene end was trimmed by 1 base and the J gene end by 4 bases; junction bases not matched to a gene: 8. The CDR3 consists of 16 residues. Germline CDR1 is SGHTA and CDR2 is FQGNSA. As DNA, the CDR3 is TGTGCCAGCAGCTTAGTTTCCGGACAGGGGAAATACGAGCAGTACTTC. It encodes CASSLVSGQGKYEQYF.

CDR3 sequence: CACRDRGTEAFF. The CDR3 DNA sequence: TGTGCCTGCAGGGACAGGGGGACTGAAGCTTTCTTT. V usage is TRBV30 and J usage is TRBJ1-1; TRBD1 aligns across 11 bases. The CDR3 runs to 12 residues. Trimming took 6 bases from V and 5 from J; bases not matched to a gene: 2. The germline V gene has CDR1 GTSNPN and CDR2 SVGIG (reference sequence).

This clone has more than one count but fewer than ten. CDR3 sequence: CASSQDRAGGGETQYF. The DNA of the CDR3 is TGTGCCAGCAGCCAAGATCGAGCGGGAGGTGGGGAGACCCAGTACTTC. The J gene is TRBJ2-5, the V gene TRBV4-2, with 9 bases lining up with TRBD2. Germline assignment: CDR1 LGHNA and CDR2 YNFKEQ. The CDR3 contains 16 residues. Trimming removed 0 bases from V and 5 bases from J; junction bases left unmatched: 7.